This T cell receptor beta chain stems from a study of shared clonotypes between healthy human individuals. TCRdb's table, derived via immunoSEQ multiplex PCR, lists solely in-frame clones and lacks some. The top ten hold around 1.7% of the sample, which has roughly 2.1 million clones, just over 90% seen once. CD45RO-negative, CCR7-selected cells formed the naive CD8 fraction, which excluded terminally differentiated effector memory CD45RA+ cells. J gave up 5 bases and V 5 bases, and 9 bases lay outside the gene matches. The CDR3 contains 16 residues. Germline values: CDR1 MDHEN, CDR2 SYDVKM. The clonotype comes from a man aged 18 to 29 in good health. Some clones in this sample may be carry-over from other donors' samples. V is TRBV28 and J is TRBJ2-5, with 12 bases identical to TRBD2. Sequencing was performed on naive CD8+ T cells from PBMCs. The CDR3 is CASSLGLAGWDETQYF. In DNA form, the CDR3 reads TGTGCCAGCAGTCTAGGACTAGCGGGGTGGGATGAGACCCAGTACTTC.